This T cell receptor beta chain was identified in a study of Ad26.COV2.S vaccination and SARS-CoV-2 variants. The study's findings and limits: Post-vaccination breadth of spike-specific CD8+ and CD4+ T cell responses was reportedly substantial.

Of note for this clone: The target antigen is unknown.

Sample treatment: around 19 received Ad26.COV2.S at low or high dose, single or two shots; about 5 received placebo; per-sample allocation not given. Vaccine and placebo recipients were sampled on day 63 after the first injection. CDR3 length equals 15 residues. The germline gives CDR1 LNHDA, CDR2 SQIVND (reference sequence). V was pared by 5 bases and J by 7 bases, with 20 bases between. Repertoires were generated with immunoSEQ multiplex PCR, while TCRdb's copy carries only in-frame clones and drops some. The sample consists of around 420,000 clones, around 89% of them appearing once. Sequenced material: peripheral blood, taken in a trial of Ad26.COV2.S vaccine versus placebo. This receptor was taken from a person between 18 and 60 years old who received the Ad26.COV2.S COVID-19 vaccine or a placebo. The chain combines TRBV19 with TRBJ1-2; D unresolved. The CDR3 DNA follows: TGTGCCAGTAGTGCGGAATATCGGACTGGATTTGGCTACACCTTC. Its translation: CASSAEYRTGFGYTF.